Given below is one T cell receptor beta chain in context. The antigen is not known. This sample stems from a study of T-cell reconstitution after alpha-beta-depleted transplantation in children. Points from the study as a whole: There were reportedly several hundred expanded graft clones from which alpha-beta T cells came about two months after transplant. The main origin of T-cell counts and diversity one year after transplant was newly produced T cells. It was surviving recipient T cells and thymic progenitors that gave some patients high TCRbeta diversity at day 60.

Unique molecular identifiers were incorporated into the prepared TCRbeta library. TCRdb fed the PCR reads into MiXCR, producing one record per CDR3 protein. The table shows more than 200,000 distinct CDR3 sequences, with roughly a sixth occurring only once. Germline-derived CDR1 and CDR2 are SGHAT and FQNNGV. The CDR3 consists of 18 residues. Trimming pared 0 bases from V and 7 bases from J, leaving 22 bases between. This material consisted of PBMCs, mostly from graft donor cells, taken 360 days after TCRalphabeta/CD19-depleted stem cell transplant. This clonotype was sampled from a male patient aged 2 to 9 who had a stem cell transplant for acute lymphoblastic leukemia, so the T cells may come from the graft donor. The V and J genes are TRBV11-2 and TRBJ2-1; the D gene is possibly TRBD2 (5 bases). The CDR3 DNA reads TGTGCCAGCAGCTTAGAGCAGGTCGGTCTAGCTGTAGGTAATGAGCAGTTCTTC. The encoded protein is CASSLEQVGLAVGNEQFF.